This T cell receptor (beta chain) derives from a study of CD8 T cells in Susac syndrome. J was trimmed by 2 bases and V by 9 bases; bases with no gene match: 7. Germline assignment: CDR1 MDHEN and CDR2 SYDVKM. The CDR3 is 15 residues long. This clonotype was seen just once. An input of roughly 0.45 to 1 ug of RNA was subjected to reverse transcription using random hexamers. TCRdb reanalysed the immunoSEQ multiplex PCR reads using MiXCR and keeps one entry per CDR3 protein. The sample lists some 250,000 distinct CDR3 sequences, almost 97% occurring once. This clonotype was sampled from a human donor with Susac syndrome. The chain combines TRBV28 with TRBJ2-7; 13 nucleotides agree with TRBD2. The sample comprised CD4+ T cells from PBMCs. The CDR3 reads CASDKGTSGTYEQYF. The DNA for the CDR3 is TGTGCCAGTGATAAGGGGACTAGCGGGACCTACGAGCAGTACTTC.